The 12 T cell receptor beta chains below were found in one sample sequenced in a study of HIV-infected patients and healthy controls. Alpha and beta constant-region primers primed reverse transcription of 400 to 500 ng RNA. Alpha and beta chain libraries were made separately by chain-specific third strand synthesis with multiplexing indices. TCRdb redid the calling of the 5' RACE reads with MiXCR, one entry per CDR3 protein. The sample consists of more than 15,000 distinct CDR3 sequences, about 8.2% of them appearing once. The repertoire came from unfractionated whole blood and reflected all unsorted peripheral T cells. The sequencing sample was made of blood. The receptors were gathered from an adult in good health.

The V gene is TRBV11-3, the J gene TRBJ2-1; tentatively, D is TRBD1 (5 bases). The germline gives CDR1 SGHNT, CDR2 YENEEA. The ends were cut back, 2 bases at V and 6 bases at J, with 11 bases in the middle. The CDR3 runs 14 residues. The CDR3 reads CASSLQGKRNEQFF. The DNA of the CDR3 is TGTGCCAGCAGCTTACAGGGAAAACGCAATGAGCAGTTCTTC.

This clonotype occurred many times. The chain recombines TRBV18 with TRBJ2-1; 9 bases fit TRBD1. The ends lost 4 bases at V and 8 bases at J; junction bases unmatched: 3. CDR3 length equals 13 residues. Germline CDR1 KGHSH, CDR2 LQKENI. CDR3 sequence (DNA): TGTGCCAGCTCACTAACAGGGGGCCATGAGCAGTTCTTC. Translation gives CASSLTGGHEQFF.

There are many counts of this clonotype. The chain combines TRBV4-1 with TRBJ2-5, with D uncertain. The V gene's germline CDR1 is MGHRA and CDR2 YSYEKL. The CDR3 has 12 amino acids. The ends were cut back, 0 bases at V and 5 bases at J, with 4 bases in the middle. The CDR3 coding sequence is TGCGCCAGCAGCCAAGATCTTGAGACCCAGTACTTC. Translating it yields CASSQDLETQYF.

This clonotype appeared many times. V gene TRBV4-1 combines with J gene TRBJ1-5, with 7 bases identical to TRBD1. CDR3 length equals 15 residues. Germline CDR1 reads MGHRA; CDR2 reads YSYEKL. The V and J ends lost 4 bases and 7 bases, in that order; junction bases with no gene match: 10. The CDR3 sequence: CASSLGIDRDQPQHF. The CDR3 nucleotides read TGCGCCAGCAGCCTCGGAATTGACAGGGACCAGCCCCAGCATTTT.

Details on this clonotype: Compared with germline, one end of the junction differs, possibly owing to a read error. The gene calls are TRBV6-2 or TRBV6-3 and TRBJ1-5; D is perhaps TRBD1 (5 bases). This CDR3 has 14 amino acids. Germline CDR1 is MNHEY and CDR2 is SVGEGT. The CDR3 DNA reads as TGTGCCAACAGACGAGGGAGGGGCAATCAGCCCCAACATTTT. Residues: CANRRGRGNQPQHF.

This clonotype was counted ten times or more. The V and J genes are TRBV7-2 and TRBJ2-5, with D possibly being TRBD1 or TRBD2 (6 bases each). This CDR3 is 16 amino acids long. Deletions cut 2 bases from V and 5 bases from J, with 18 bases between. Germline lookup yields CDR1 SGHTA and CDR2 FQGNSA. CDR3 coding DNA: TGTGCCAGCAGCTTAATGGGTCAAGGGGGGAAGGAGACCCAGTACTTC. It yields the protein CASSLMGQGGKETQYF.

This clonotype showed up many times. The CDR3 DNA is TGTGCCACCTCTGACTCAGATACGCAGTATTTT. It encodes CATSDSDTQYF. The chain carries TRBV24-1 and TRBJ2-3, with no clear D. Germline CDR1 is KGHDR and CDR2 is SFDVKD. The CDR3 length is 11 residues. Between the trimmed V and J ends, which lost 9 bases and 4 bases, there was a span of 7 bases.

This clonotype showed up many times. This chain joins TRBV20-1 and TRBJ2-1; D assignment may be TRBD1 or TRBD2 (5 bases each). Trimming stripped 6 bases from V and 0 bases from J, with 15 bases between. Germline V gene lookup returns CDR1 DFQATT and CDR2 SNEGSKA (reference sequence). The length of the CDR3 is 15 residues. The CDR3 bases are TGCAGTGCCGGGCCGGGGCCTAGCTCCTACAATGAGCAGTTCTTC. Its translation is CSAGPGPSSYNEQFF.

This clonotype was detected a few times. This chain connects TRBV25-1 to TRBJ2-1; D assignment may be TRBD1 or TRBD2 (5 bases each). The CDR3 runs to 17 residues. Germline assignment: CDR1 MGHDK and CDR2 SYGVNS. The V end was cut by 4 bases, the J end by 7 bases, with 23 bases between. The CDR3 is CASSGGKGRVRKNEQFF. As DNA, the CDR3 is TGTGCCAGCAGTGGAGGGAAGGGCAGGGTAAGAAAGAATGAGCAGTTCTTC.

This clonotype was seen many times. The CDR3 DNA sequence: TGTGCCAGCTCACAACAATTACAAGGGGCGGAGACCCAGTACTTC. As protein: CASSQQLQGAETQYF. This chain joins TRBV18 and TRBJ2-5; the D gene is possibly TRBD1 (5 bases). Trimming left V 4 bases short and J 5 bases short, with 17 bases between. CDR3 size: 15 residues. Germline lookup yields CDR1 KGHSH and CDR2 LQKENI. Full variable domain (rest looked up from reference TRBV18 and TRBJ2-5): NAGVMQNPRHLVRRRGQEARLRCSPMKGHSHVYWYRQLPEEGLKFMVYLQKENIIDESGMPKERFSAEFPKEGPSILRIQQVVRGDSAAYFCASSQQLQGAETQYFGPGTRLLVL.

There are many counts of this clonotype. The chain joins TRBV11-2 to TRBJ2-5; unclear D gene. This CDR3 spans 13 amino acids. Germline V gene sequence: CDR1 SGHAT, CDR2 FQNNGV. Trimming took 1 base from V and 4 from J, leaving 7 bases between them. The CDR3 reads CASSLVVSETQYF. The CDR3 DNA reads as TGTGCCAGCAGCTTAGTTGTTTCAGAGACCCAGTACTTC. The variable domain in full, with the rest retrieved from reference TRBV11-2 and TRBJ2-5, is EAGVAQSPRYKIIEKRQSVAFWCNPISGHATLYWYQQILGQGPKLLIQFQNNGVVDDSQLPKDRFSAERLKGVDSTLKIQPAKLEDSAVYLCASSLVVSETQYFGPGTRLLVL.

The chain has TRBV7-9 and TRBJ2-7; D is tentatively TRBD1 or TRBD2 (5 bases each). The CDR3 is made up of 13 amino acids. In germline, CDR1 is SEHNR, CDR2 FQNEAQ (reference sequence). V lost 6 bases, J lost 5 bases, and 14 bases lay in between. The DNA for the CDR3 is TGTGCCAGCAGTGCTTCCGGGACCCACGAGCAGTACTTC. It yields the protein CASSASGTHEQYF.